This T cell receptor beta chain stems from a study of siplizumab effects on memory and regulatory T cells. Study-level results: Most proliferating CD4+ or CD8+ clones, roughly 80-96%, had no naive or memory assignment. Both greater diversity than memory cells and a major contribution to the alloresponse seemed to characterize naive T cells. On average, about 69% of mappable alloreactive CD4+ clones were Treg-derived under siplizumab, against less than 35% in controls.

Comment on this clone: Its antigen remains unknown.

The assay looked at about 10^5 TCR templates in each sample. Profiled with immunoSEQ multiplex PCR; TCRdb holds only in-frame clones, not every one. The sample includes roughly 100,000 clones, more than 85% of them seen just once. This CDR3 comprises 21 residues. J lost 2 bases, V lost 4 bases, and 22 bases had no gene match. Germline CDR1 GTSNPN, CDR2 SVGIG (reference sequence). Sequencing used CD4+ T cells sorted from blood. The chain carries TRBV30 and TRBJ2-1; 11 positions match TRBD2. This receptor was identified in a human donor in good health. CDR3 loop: CAWNPQNPLAGVVGAYNEQFF. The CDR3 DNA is TGTGCCTGGAATCCCCAAAACCCACTAGCGGGAGTGGTGGGGGCCTACAATGAGCAGTTCTTC.